There are a few counts of the clone carrying this T cell receptor beta chain. Its antigen remains unidentified. The sample belongs to a study of shared clonotypes between healthy human individuals. Each sample came from a Caucasian adult donor living in Nashville, Tennessee. Clones were sequenced by immunoSEQ multiplex PCR, and TCRdb holds only the in-frame ones, with some missing. The profile shows 550,000 to 700,000 clones, more than 70% of them singletons. General study results and limits: Clonotype sharing among the donors was expected to vary with sequencing depth. Between four donors, naive CD4 clonotypes were shared at a level of about 5%. A reduction in generation probabilities was seen for non-shared clonotypes relative to those shared by all four donors.

The origin of this receptor is a woman between 25 and 40 years old in good health. Sequenced sample: memory CD4+ T cells sorted from blood. Subset given: CD45RA-negative fraction.

CDR3 sequence reads: CASSSQGKGDGYTF. CDR3 nucleotides: TGCGCCAGCAGTTCACAGGGGAAAGGGGATGGCTACACCTTC. The J gene is TRBJ1-2, the V gene TRBV5-1; 7 nucleotides line up with TRBD1. J lost 6 bases, V lost 5 bases, and 10 bases had no gene match. CDR1 is SGHRS and CDR2 is YFSETQ in the germline V gene. The CDR3 runs to 14 residues.